A selection of T cell receptor beta chains follows, all from one sample in a study of blood T cell repertoires in COVID-19. Data came from immunoSEQ multiplex PCR; TCRdb stores just in-frame clones and leaves some out. In the table there are 350,000 to 450,000 clones, around 87% of which are singletons. Material: peripheral blood. These receptors all come from a woman aged 60-70 years with COVID-19, enrolled during active disease. The CDR3 runs from the conserved cysteine through the conserved F or W. A D gene is named only where the DNA matches it firmly. Clone size appears in some rows only: once, few, many, or a class for an expanded clone.

d_call,j_call,v_call,clone_size,cdr3_nt,cdr3_aa
.,TRBJ2-2,TRBV9,.,TGTGCCAGCAGCCTAAACACCGGGGAGCTGTTTTTT,CASSLNTGELFF
TRBD1,TRBJ1-5,TRBV6-6,few,TGTGCCAGCAGCCCGGGACAGATCGATAGCAATCAGCCCCAGCATTTT,CASSPGQIDSNQPQHF
.,TRBJ1-1,TRBV5-1,.,TGCGCCAGCAGCTTGGCCGGGGGGCTGAACACTGAAGCTTTCTTT,CASSLAGGLNTEAFF
TRBD1,TRBJ2-2,TRBV27,.,TGTGCCAGCAGTTTTGGACAGGCCTCCGGGGAGCTGTTTTTT,CASSFGQASGELFF
.,TRBJ1-5,TRBV11-1,.,TGTGCCAGCAGCAGGGGCAGGGAATCCAATCAGCCCCAGCATTTT,CASSRGRESNQPQHF
.,TRBJ1-1,TRBV18,.,TGTGCCAGCTCACCTCAGGGGTTCTCTGAAGCTTTCTTT,CASSPQGFSEAFF
TRBD1,TRBJ1-1,TRBV5-1,.,TGCGCCAGCAGCTTTTGGGCAGGGGGTGCGGGCACTGAAGCTTTCTTT,CASSFWAGGAGTEAFF
.,TRBJ1-3,TRBV7-9,.,TGTGCCAGCAGCTTCACCGGGGGCTCTGGAAACACCATATATTTT,CASSFTGGSGNTIYF
TRBD2,TRBJ2-3,TRBV5-1,.,TGCGCCAGCATCCCAGCGGGGAGCAGCACAGATACGCAGTATTTT,CASIPAGSSTDTQYF
.,TRBJ1-2,TRBV13,.,TGTGCCAGCAGCTTAGTTTCTACAGGGAGAGGCTATGGCTACACCTTC,CASSLVSTGRGYGYTF
TRBD2,TRBJ2-3,TRBV5-1,once,TGCGCCAGCAGCCCCTGGACTAGCGGGGAAGGGCTGGGTACGCAGTATTTT,CASSPWTSGEGLGTQYF
.,TRBJ1-4,TRBV7-9,.,TGTGCCAGCAGCTCACTCATTACAGCTAATTCGGAAAAACTGTTTTTT,CASSSLITANSEKLFF
.,TRBJ2-5,TRBV10-1,few,TGCGCCAGCAGTGAGTATCTGGCTTTTAAGACCCAGTACTTC,CASSEYLAFKTQYF
.,TRBJ1-1,TRBV7-2,.,TGTGCCAGCAGCTTAACGGGTCAGGGGATGGGTAACACTGAAGCTTTCTTT,CASSLTGQGMGNTEAFF
TRBD1,TRBJ1-1,TRBV5-1,.,TGCGCCAGCAGCCCGAACTCCGGGACAGCCCTTGGGGCTGAAGCTTTCTTT,CASSPNSGTALGAEAFF
.,TRBJ2-2,TRBV19,.,TGTGCCAGTAGATTTCGGACAACCGGGGAGCTGTTTTTT,CASRFRTTGELFF
.,TRBJ1-1,TRBV18,.,TGTGCCAGCTCACTCACGACAGGAGCGACTGAAGCTTTCTTT,CASSLTTGATEAFF
TRBD2,TRBJ2-7,TRBV7-8,.,TGTGCCAGCAGCTTCGATTCTAGCGGGGTCGAGCAGTACTTC,CASSFDSSGVEQYF
TRBD1,TRBJ1-1,TRBV7-8,.,TGTGCCAGCAGCCCCGCCGGGACAGGGGAGGAAAAGTCTTTCTTT,CASSPAGTGEEKSFF
TRBD1,TRBJ1-2,TRBV7-9,.,TGTGCCAGCAGCTTAGCTTCGACAGGGACCTATGGCTACACCTTC,CASSLASTGTYGYTF
.,TRBJ2-7,TRBV4-1,once,TGCGCCAGCAGCCAAGTGGGGGCTACTAAATTCGAGCAGTACTTC,CASSQVGATKFEQYF
.,TRBJ2-7,TRBV5-1,few,TGCGCCAGCAGAATCTTAGCAGGGGATAACTACGAGCAGTACTTC,CASRILAGDNYEQYF
.,TRBJ2-7,TRBV7-8,.,TGTGCCAGCAGCTTAGAGCACAGTAGGGGCGAGCAGTACTTC,CASSLEHSRGEQYF
TRBD1,TRBJ1-2,TRBV9,.,TGTGCCAGCAGCCCCCGGGGACAGTCGGGTGGCTACACCTTC,CASSPRGQSGGYTF
.,TRBJ1-2,TRBV20-1,.,TGCAGTGCTCGAACTGTCTATGGCTACACCTTC,CSARTVYGYTF
.,TRBJ2-7,TRBV20-1,few,TGCAGTGCTAGTGAGGGGAGCTCCTACGAGCAGTACTTC,CSASEGSSYEQYF
.,TRBJ2-1,TRBV7-2,.,TGTGCCAGCAGCCCCGCCCGGGATGAGCAGTTCTTC,CASSPARDEQFF
.,TRBJ1-2,TRBV6-6,.,TGTGCCAGCAGCTCCGACTATGGCTACACCTTC,CASSSDYGYTF
TRBD2,TRBJ2-3,TRBV27,.,TGTGCCAGCAGTTTCCGGACTAGCGGGAGGCCCGCAGATACGCAGTATTTT,CASSFRTSGRPADTQYF
TRBD2,TRBJ2-3,TRBV3-1/TRBV3-2,.,TGTGCCAGCAGCCAGCTAGCGGGGGGCTACACAGATACGCAGTATTTT,CASSQLAGGYTDTQYF
TRBD1,TRBJ2-2,TRBV4-1,.,TGCGCCAGCAGCCTCGGACAGGGGGCGAACACCGGGGAGCTGTTTTTT,CASSLGQGANTGELFF